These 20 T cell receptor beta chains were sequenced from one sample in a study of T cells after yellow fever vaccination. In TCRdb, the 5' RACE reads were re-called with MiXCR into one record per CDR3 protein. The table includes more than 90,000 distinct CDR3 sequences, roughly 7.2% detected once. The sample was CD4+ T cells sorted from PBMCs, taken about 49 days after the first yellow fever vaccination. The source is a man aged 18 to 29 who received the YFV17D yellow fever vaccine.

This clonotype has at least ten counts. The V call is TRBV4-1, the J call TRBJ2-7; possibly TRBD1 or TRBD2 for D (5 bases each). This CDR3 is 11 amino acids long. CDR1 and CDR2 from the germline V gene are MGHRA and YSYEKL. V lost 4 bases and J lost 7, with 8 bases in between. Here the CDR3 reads CASSLEGEQYF. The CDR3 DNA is TGCGCCAGCAGCCTTGAGGGGGAGCAGTACTTC.

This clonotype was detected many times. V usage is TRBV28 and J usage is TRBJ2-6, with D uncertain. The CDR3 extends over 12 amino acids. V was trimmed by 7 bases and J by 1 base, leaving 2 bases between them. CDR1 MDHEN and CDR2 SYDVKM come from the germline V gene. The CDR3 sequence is CASNSGANVLTF. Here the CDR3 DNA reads TGTGCCAGCAATTCTGGGGCCAACGTCCTGACTTTC.

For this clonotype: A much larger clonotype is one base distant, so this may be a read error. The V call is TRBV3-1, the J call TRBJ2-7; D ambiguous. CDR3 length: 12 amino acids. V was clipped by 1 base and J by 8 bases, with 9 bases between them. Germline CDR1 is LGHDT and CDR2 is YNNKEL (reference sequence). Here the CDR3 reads CASSQVRSQQYF. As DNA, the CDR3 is TGTGCCAGCAGCCAAGTCCGGAGCCAGCAGTACTTC.

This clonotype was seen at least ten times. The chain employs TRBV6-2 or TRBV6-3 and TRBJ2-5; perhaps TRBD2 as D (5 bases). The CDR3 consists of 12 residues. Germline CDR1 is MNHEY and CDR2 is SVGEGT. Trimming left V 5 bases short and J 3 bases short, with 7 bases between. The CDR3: CASSAGEETQYF. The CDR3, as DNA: TGTGCCAGCAGTGCGGGTGAAGAGACCCAGTACTTC.

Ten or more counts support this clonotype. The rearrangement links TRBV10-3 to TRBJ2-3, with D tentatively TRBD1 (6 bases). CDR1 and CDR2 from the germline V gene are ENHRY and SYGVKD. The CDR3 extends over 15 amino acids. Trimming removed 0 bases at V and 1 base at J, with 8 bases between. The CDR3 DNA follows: TGTGCCATCAGTGAGTCCAGGGGACGCACAGATACGCAGTATTTT. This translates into CAISESRGRTDTQYF.

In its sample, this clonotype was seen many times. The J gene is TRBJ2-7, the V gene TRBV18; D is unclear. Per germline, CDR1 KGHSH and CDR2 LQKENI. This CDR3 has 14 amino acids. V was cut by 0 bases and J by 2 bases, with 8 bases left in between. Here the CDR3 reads CASSPPSQPYEQYV. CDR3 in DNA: TGTGCCAGCTCACCACCGTCACAACCCTACGAGCAGTACGTC.

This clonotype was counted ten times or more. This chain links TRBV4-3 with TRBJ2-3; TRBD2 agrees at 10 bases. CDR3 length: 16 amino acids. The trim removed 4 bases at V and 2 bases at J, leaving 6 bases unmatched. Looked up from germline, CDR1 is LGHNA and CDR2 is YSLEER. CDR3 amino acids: CASSLTSGEATDTQYF. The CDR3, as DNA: TGCGCCAGCAGCCTAACTAGCGGGGAGGCCACAGATACGCAGTATTTT.

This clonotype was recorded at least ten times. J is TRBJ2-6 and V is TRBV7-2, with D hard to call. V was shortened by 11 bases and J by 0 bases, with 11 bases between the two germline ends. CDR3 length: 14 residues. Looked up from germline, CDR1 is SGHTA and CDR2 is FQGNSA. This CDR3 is CAGSGDSGANVLTF. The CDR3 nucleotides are TGTGCCGGAAGTGGGGACTCTGGGGCCAACGTCCTGACTTTC.

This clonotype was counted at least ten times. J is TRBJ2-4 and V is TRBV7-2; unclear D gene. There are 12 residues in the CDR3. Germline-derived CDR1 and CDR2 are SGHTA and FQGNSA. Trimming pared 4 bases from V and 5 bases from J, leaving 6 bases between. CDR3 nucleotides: TGTGCCAGCAGCTCCGACCAAAACATTCAGTACTTC. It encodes CASSSDQNIQYF.

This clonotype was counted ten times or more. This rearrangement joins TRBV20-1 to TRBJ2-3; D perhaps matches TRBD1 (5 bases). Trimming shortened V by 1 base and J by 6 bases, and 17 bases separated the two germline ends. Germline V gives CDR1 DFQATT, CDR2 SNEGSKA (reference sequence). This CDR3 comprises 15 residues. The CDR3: CSARVGARRMDTQYF. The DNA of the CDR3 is TGCAGTGCTAGAGTAGGGGCTAGAAGAATGGATACGCAGTATTTT.

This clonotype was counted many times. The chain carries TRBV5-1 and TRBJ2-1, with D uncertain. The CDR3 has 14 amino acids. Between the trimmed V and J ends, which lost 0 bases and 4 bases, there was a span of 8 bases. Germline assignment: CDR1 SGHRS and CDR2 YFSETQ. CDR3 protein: CASSLEVRYNEQFF. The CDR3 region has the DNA TGCGCCAGCAGCTTGGAAGTACGATACAATGAGCAGTTCTTC.

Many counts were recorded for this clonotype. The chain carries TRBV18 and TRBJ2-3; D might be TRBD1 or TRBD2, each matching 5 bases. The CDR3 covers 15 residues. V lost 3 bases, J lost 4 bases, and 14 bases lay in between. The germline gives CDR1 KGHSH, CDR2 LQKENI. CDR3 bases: TGTGCCAGCTCACCCCCACGGGGCGGAGCAGATACGCAGTATTTT. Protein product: CASSPPRGGADTQYF.

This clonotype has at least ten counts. CDR3 DNA sequence: TGTGCCAGCTCACCGCAGGGAACGGGGACCGGGGAGCTGTTTTTT. This codes for CASSPQGTGTGELFF. This chain joins TRBV18 and TRBJ2-2; D is perhaps TRBD1 or TRBD2 (5 bases each). This CDR3 has 15 amino acids. Trimming removed 3 bases at V and 5 bases at J, with 13 bases between. Germline CDR1 is KGHSH and CDR2 is LQKENI. Based on the CDR3 plus reference TRBV18 and TRBJ2-2, the full variable domain is NAGVMQNPRHLVRRRGQEARLRCSPMKGHSHVYWYRQLPEEGLKFMVYLQKENIIDESGMPKERFSAEFPKEGPSILRIQQVVRGDSAAYFCASSPQGTGTGELFFGEGSRLTVL.

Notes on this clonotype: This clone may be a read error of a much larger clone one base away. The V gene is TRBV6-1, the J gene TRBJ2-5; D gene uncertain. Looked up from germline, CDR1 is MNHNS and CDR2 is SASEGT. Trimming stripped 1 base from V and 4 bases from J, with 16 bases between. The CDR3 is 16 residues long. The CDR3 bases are TGTGCCAGCAGTGAAGAGGTTGTACCGGGCCCAGAGACCCAGTACTTC. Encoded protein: CASSEEVVPGPETQYF.

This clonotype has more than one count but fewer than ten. CDR3 residues: CASSLGDEQFF. In DNA, the CDR3 is TGTGCCAGCAGTTTGGGGGATGAGCAGTTCTTC. The chain has TRBV28 and TRBJ2-1, with D perhaps matching TRBD1 or TRBD2 (5 bases each). V was shortened by 3 bases and J by 8 bases, with 5 bases between the two germline ends. There are 11 residues in the CDR3. Looked up from germline, CDR1 is MDHEN and CDR2 is SYDVKM.

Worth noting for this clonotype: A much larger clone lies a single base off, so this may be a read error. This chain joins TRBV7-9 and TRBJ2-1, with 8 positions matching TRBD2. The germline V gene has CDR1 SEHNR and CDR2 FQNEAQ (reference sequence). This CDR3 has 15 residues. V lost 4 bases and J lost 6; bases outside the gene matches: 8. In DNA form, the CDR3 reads TGTGCCAGCAGCTCACGGGGGGGAAGCCTCAATGAGCAGTTCTTC. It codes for CASSSRGGSLNEQFF.

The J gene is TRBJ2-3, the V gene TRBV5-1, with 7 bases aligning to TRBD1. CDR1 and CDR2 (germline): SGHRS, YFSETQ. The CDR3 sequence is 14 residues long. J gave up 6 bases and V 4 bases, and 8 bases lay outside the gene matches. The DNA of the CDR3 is TGCGCCAGCAGCCCCGGACAGGTAGACGATACGCAGTATTTT. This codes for CASSPGQVDDTQYF.

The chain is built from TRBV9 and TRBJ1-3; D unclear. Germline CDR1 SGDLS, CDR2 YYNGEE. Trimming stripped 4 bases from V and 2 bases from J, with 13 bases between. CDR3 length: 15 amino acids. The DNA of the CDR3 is TGTGCCAGCAGCACGCGATGGACTGCTGGAAACACCATATATTTT. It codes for CASSTRWTAGNTIYF.

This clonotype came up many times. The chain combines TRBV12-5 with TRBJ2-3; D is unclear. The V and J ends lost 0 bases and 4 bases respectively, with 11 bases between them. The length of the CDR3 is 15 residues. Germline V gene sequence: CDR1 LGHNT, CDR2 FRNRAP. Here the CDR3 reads CASGLVLRNPDTQYF. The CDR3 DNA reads TGTGCTAGTGGTTTGGTCCTGAGGAACCCAGATACGCAGTATTTT.

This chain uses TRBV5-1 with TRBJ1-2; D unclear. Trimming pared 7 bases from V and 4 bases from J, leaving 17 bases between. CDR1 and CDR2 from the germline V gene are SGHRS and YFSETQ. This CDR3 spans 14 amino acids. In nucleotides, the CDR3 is TGCGCCAGCTGTGCCGCGGATTTCTGCTATGGCTACACCTTC. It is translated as CASCAADFCYGYTF.